These T cell receptor beta chains were read from a single sample in a study of post-analysis software for immune sequencing data. TCRdb independently ran MiXCR on the PCR reads; one entry per CDR3 protein. The profile shows 600,000 to 700,000 distinct CDR3 sequences, around 60% of them singletons. The sequenced sample was blood. Every receptor here comes from a girl aged 2 to 10 with multiple sclerosis. The CDR3 runs from the conserved cysteine through the conserved F or W. The order of the fields is V gene, D gene, clone size, J gene, CDR3 protein, CDR3 DNA. D genes are given only for firm matches. Some rows have no size entry. The others give once, few or many, or a class for an expanded clone.

TRBV5-5	NA	few	TRBJ2-1	CASSFPVRADNEQFF	TGTGCCAGCAGCTTTCCGGTCCGCGCCGACAATGAGCAGTTCTTC
TRBV12-3/TRBV12-4	NA	few	TRBJ2-3	CASRKRETTDTQYF	TGTGCCAGCAGGAAAAGGGAAACCACAGATACGCAGTATTTT
TRBV12-3/TRBV12-4	NA	NA	TRBJ1-6	CASSLEQNYNSPLHF	TGTGCCAGCAGTTTAGAACAGAACTATAATTCACCCCTCCACTTT
TRBV6-2/TRBV6-3	NA	NA	TRBJ1-2	CASSYINKGDGYTF	TGTGCCAGCAGTTATATCAATAAGGGGGACGGCTACACCTTC
TRBV10-3	NA	NA	TRBJ1-1	CAISGGTLNTEAFF	TGTGCCATCAGTGGTGGGACACTCAACACTGAAGCTTTCTTT
TRBV20-1	TRBD1	NA	TRBJ2-7	CSAIRTGQLLYF	TGCAGTGCAATACGGACAGGACAACTTCTGTACTTC
TRBV2	NA	few	TRBJ2-1	CASRWGQGSPNEQFF	TGTGCCAGCAGGTGGGGTCAGGGGTCCCCCAATGAGCAGTTCTTC
TRBV20-1	NA	NA	TRBJ2-3	CSASQLHASTDTQYF	TGCAGTGCTTCCCAGCTCCACGCTAGCACAGATACGCAGTATTTT
TRBV29-1	NA	NA	TRBJ2-5	CSARRDQETQYF	TGCAGTGCAAGAAGGGACCAAGAGACCCAGTACTTC
TRBV27	NA	NA	TRBJ2-7	CASSIDTPSSYEQYF	TGTGCCAGCAGTATCGACACTCCGAGCTCCTACGAGCAGTACTTC
TRBV10-3	NA	few	TRBJ2-3	CAIRGGTDTQYF	TGTGCCATCAGAGGGGGGACAGATACGCAGTATTTT
TRBV20-1	NA	NA	TRBJ2-1	CSASFRNGNNEQFF	TGCAGTGCTAGCTTTCGGAACGGTAACAATGAGCAGTTCTTC
TRBV12-3/TRBV12-4	TRBD1	few	TRBJ2-1	CASSTQPGTALRNEQFF	TGTGCCAGCAGTACCCAGCCTGGGACAGCCCTCCGCAATGAGCAGTTCTTC
TRBV29-1	NA	few	TRBJ1-3	CSVEGRLTGNTIYF	TGCAGCGTTGAAGGGCGGCTTACTGGAAACACCATATATTTT
TRBV6-2/TRBV6-3	TRBD2	NA	TRBJ2-3	CASSYASGVPFGRDTQYF	TGTGCCAGCAGTTACGCTAGCGGTGTCCCATTCGGACGAGATACGCAGTATTTT
TRBV27	NA	NA	TRBJ2-1	CASSLDTVNEQFF	TGTGCCAGCAGTTTAGACACGGTCAATGAGCAGTTCTTC
TRBV7-9	NA	NA	TRBJ1-4	CASSSEDEKLFF	TGTGCCAGCAGCTCGGAAGATGAAAAACTGTTTTTT
TRBV5-5	NA	few	TRBJ2-1	CASSPTVTGTPYNEQFF	TGTGCCAGCAGCCCCACCGTTACCGGGACACCTTACAATGAGCAGTTCTTC
TRBV7-9	NA	NA	TRBJ2-6	CASSARDSSSGANVLTF	TGTGCCAGCAGCGCGCGGGACAGCTCCTCTGGGGCCAACGTCCTGACTTTC
TRBV5-1	NA	few	TRBJ2-1	CASSLIDYEQFF	TGCGCCAGCAGCTTGATTGACTATGAGCAGTTCTTC
TRBV7-9	NA	NA	TRBJ2-7	CASSLENRHYEQYF	TGTGCCAGCAGCTTAGAGAACAGACACTACGAGCAGTACTTC
TRBV12-3/TRBV12-4	TRBD2	NA	TRBJ2-1	CASSLYGGAEYNEQFF	TGTGCCAGCAGTTTGTACGGGGGGGCCGAGTACAATGAGCAGTTCTTC
TRBV29-1	NA	NA	TRBJ2-5	CSVRTDGETQYF	TGCAGCGTTCGGACGGACGGAGAGACCCAGTACTTC
TRBV7-3	NA	NA	TRBJ2-3	CASSTFPGDTQYF	TGTGCCAGCAGCACGTTTCCGGGAGATACGCAGTATTTT
TRBV7-2	TRBD2	NA	TRBJ2-1	CASSPSGFRASGGEQFF	TGTGCCAGCAGCCCCAGTGGGTTCCGGGCTAGCGGGGGGGAGCAGTTCTTC
TRBV20-1	TRBD2	few	TRBJ2-5	CSARFLAGAGETQYF	TGCAGTGCTAGATTCCTAGCGGGGGCCGGGGAGACCCAGTACTTC
TRBV20-1	NA	NA	TRBJ1-2	CSAREVGSLEGYTF	TGCAGTGCTAGAGAGGTCGGGAGTCTGGAAGGCTACACCTTC
TRBV20-1	TRBD2	once	TRBJ2-4	CSASAGTSGRNIQYF	TGCAGTGCTAGCGCCGGGACTAGCGGGCGGAACATTCAGTACTTC
TRBV6-5	TRBD1	NA	TRBJ2-3	CASRRTGQADTQYF	TGTGCCAGTAGGAGGACAGGGCAGGCAGATACGCAGTATTTT
TRBV4-2	NA	once	TRBJ2-1	CASSQEGGGAVYNKQFF	TGTGCCAGCAGCCAAGAAGGAGGGGGGGCAGTCTACAATAAGCAGTTCTTC
TRBV10-3	NA	NA	TRBJ2-3	CAISGDPGTQYF	TGTGCCATCAGTGGGGACCCCGGTACGCAGTATTTT
TRBV20-1	NA	NA	TRBJ2-3	CSASSGHLRSTDTQYF	TGCAGTGCATCCAGCGGCCACCTCAGGAGCACAGATACGCAGTATTTT
TRBV5-6	TRBD1	few	TRBJ1-2	CASSPTGTHGYTF	TGTGCCAGCAGCCCGACAGGGACCCATGGCTACACCTTC
TRBV11-2	TRBD1	NA	TRBJ2-1	CASSPGTGRLNEQFF	TGTGCCAGCAGCCCGGGGACAGGGAGGCTCAATGAGCAGTTCTTC
TRBV20-1	NA	NA	TRBJ2-7	CSASPRHYEQYF	TGCAGTGCTAGCCCCAGACACTACGAGCAGTACTTC
TRBV29-1	NA	few	TRBJ2-3	CSVEGRTDTQYF	TGCAGCGTTGAGGGTAGAACAGATACGCAGTATTTT
TRBV12-3/TRBV12-4	TRBD1	few	TRBJ1-2	CASSPGTVNYGYTF	TGTGCCAGCAGTCCCGGGACAGTCAACTATGGCTACACCTTC